In its sample, the clone carrying this TCR beta chain was seen a few times. Original handling: Estimated nucleated cell counts came from reference gene primer amplification. Method: immunoSEQ multiplex PCR; TCRdb's copy keeps in-frame clones and lacks some. D and trimming come from the DNA, and the V and J calls and clone size come from that table. The sample records about 180,000 clones, roughly 90% being singletons. Germline CDR1 SGHTA, CDR2 FQGTGA. V was pared by 5 bases and J by 3 bases, with 8 bases of the junction left unmatched. This CDR3 has 16 residues. This entry comes from a study of blood T cell repertoires in COVID-19. Study details: Sources were T cells, B-cell-depleted T cells, or PBMCs; the material itself was cDNA or gDNA.

This clonotype was obtained from a man aged 50 to 60 with acute or convalescent COVID-19. This chain uses TRBV7-3 with TRBJ2-1, with 9 bases aligning to TRBD2. Specimen: peripheral blood. The CDR3 DNA reads as TGTGCCAGCAGCCCATTTCTAGCGGGGAGCTACAATGAGCAGTTCTTC. Protein sequence: CASSPFLAGSYNEQFF.